The 18 T cell receptor beta chains reported below all come from one sample, sequenced in a study of T cell repertoires in cytomegalovirus infection. TCRdb passed the reads through MiXCR, listing each CDR3 protein once. The repertoire consists of 310,000 or so distinct CDR3 sequences, with roughly 15% occurring once and the leading ten covering around 11%. The sample taken for sequencing was PBMCs. The receptor set was obtained from a human donor in good health (CMV status not recorded). Some clones in this sample may be carry-over from other donors' samples.

V and J are TRBV12-3 or TRBV12-4 and TRBJ1-1; unclear D gene. The CDR3 is 10 amino acids. V was clipped by 7 bases and J by 11 bases, with 11 bases between them. Here the CDR3 DNA reads TGTGCCAGCACCATCTCGGGCGCTTTCTTT. Its protein product is CASTISGAFF.

The chain joins TRBV6-1 to TRBJ2-1; no clear D gene. Germline values: CDR1 MNHNS, CDR2 SASEGT. The CDR3 covers 15 residues. V was clipped by 2 bases and J by 10 bases, with 18 bases between them. The CDR3 bases are TGTGCCAGCAGTGAATTAGCATCCCATGCGACGGAGCAGTTCTTC. This sequence encodes CASSELASHATEQFF.

The CDR3 coding sequence is TGTGCCAGCAGCGTTAGCGGAAATTCCTACAATGAGCAGTTCTTC. As protein: CASSVSGNSYNEQFF. The genes are TRBV5-4 and TRBJ2-1, with D perhaps TRBD2 (6 bases). CDR3 length: 15 amino acids. The germline V gene has CDR1 SGHNT and CDR2 YYREEE (reference sequence). The V end was cut by 4 bases, the J end by 1 base, with 12 bases between. Drawing the rest from reference TRBV5-4 and TRBJ2-1, the complete variable domain is ETGVTQSPTHLIKTRGQQVTLRCSSQSGHNTVSWYQQALGQGPQFIFQYYREEENGRGNFPPRFSGLQFPNYSSELNVNALELDDSALYLCASSVSGNSYNEQFFGPGTRLTVL.

The chain is built from TRBV28 and TRBJ2-6; tentatively, D is TRBD1 or TRBD2 (5 bases each). Per the germline V gene, CDR1 is MDHEN and CDR2 is SYDVKM. This CDR3 comprises 15 residues. With 3 bases removed from V and 1 base from J, the gap between germline ends came to 7 bases. CDR3 sequence reads: CASSFGASGANVLTF. CDR3 sequence (DNA): TGTGCCAGCAGTTTCGGGGCTTCTGGGGCCAACGTCCTGACTTTC.

This clonotype appeared many times. The rearrangement uses TRBV28 and TRBJ1-1; no reliable D call. CDR3 length: 15 residues. V lost 0 bases to trimming and J lost 0 bases, with 8 bases between them. Germline V CDR1 and CDR2: MDHEN, SYDVKM. The CDR3, as DNA: TGTGCCAGCAGTTTATGGAGGGAAATGAACACTGAAGCTTTCTTT. Translating it yields CASSLWREMNTEAFF. The full variable domain, completed using reference TRBV28 and TRBJ1-1, is DVKVTQSSRYLVKRTGEKVFLECVQDMDHENMFWYRQDPGLGLRLIYFSYDVKMKEKGDIPEGYSVSREKKERFSLILESASTNQTSMYLCASSLWREMNTEAFFGQGTRLTVV.

The chain carries TRBV28 and TRBJ2-2, with D possibly matching TRBD1 (6 bases). There are 14 residues in the CDR3. V was pared by 8 bases and J by 5 bases, with 15 bases between. CDR1 MDHEN and CDR2 SYDVKM come from the germline V gene. The CDR3 reads CASDGRGKTGELFF. In nucleotides, the CDR3 is TGTGCCAGCGATGGCAGGGGAAAAACCGGGGAGCTGTTTTTT.

CDR3 amino acids: CASSYSSGQETQYF. The DNA of the CDR3 is TGTGCCAGCAGTTACTCTAGCGGCCAAGAGACCCAGTACTTC. This chain links TRBV6-6 with TRBJ2-5; TRBD2 might be the D (6 bases). V lost 0 bases and J lost 1, with 6 bases in between. The CDR3 is made up of 14 amino acids. Germline assignment: CDR1 MNHNY and CDR2 SVGAGI (reference sequence).

This clonotype appeared many times. This chain connects TRBV7-2 to TRBJ1-5; the D gene is possibly TRBD1 (5 bases). The germline V gene encodes CDR1 SGHTA and CDR2 FQGNSA. V dropped 5 bases and J dropped 6 bases, with 23 bases sitting between them. CDR3 length: 17 amino acids. This chain's CDR3 is CASSLWQGEVVGQPQHF. DNA of the CDR3: TGTGCCAGCAGCCTTTGGCAGGGAGAGGTTGTAGGTCAGCCCCAGCATTTT.

V gene TRBV19 combines with J gene TRBJ2-3; 7 positions agree with TRBD2. The J segment lost 5 bases and the V segment lost 5 bases, leaving 10 bases of the junction unmatched. Germline V gives CDR1 LNHDA, CDR2 SQIVND (reference sequence). This CDR3 comprises 15 residues. The CDR3 loop reads CASSPGEGRIDTQYF. Written as DNA, the CDR3 is TGTGCCAGTAGTCCGGGGGAGGGGCGGATAGATACGCAGTATTTT.

This clonotype was seen at least ten times. The chain is built from TRBV7-2 and TRBJ2-3; D not resolved. Trimming cost V 5 bases and J 6 bases, with 15 bases left between them. Germline-derived CDR1 and CDR2 are SGHTA and FQGNSA. The CDR3 has 14 amino acids. CDR3 coding DNA: TGTGCCAGCAGCGCTCCACCCGCAACTGATACGCAGTATTTT. This translates into CASSAPPATDTQYF.

This sequence joins TRBV4-1 and TRBJ2-4; D uncertain. Germline-derived CDR1 and CDR2 are MGHRA and YSYEKL. The V end lost 1 base, the J end lost 1 base, and 8 bases lay between the germline ends. This CDR3 contains 15 residues. The CDR3 loop is CASSQVLSAKNIQYF. The CDR3 nucleotides read TGCGCCAGCAGCCAAGTTCTCTCCGCCAAAAACATTCAGTACTTC.

This clonotype was seen a handful of times. The gene calls are TRBV18 and TRBJ1-6; no reliable D call. The CDR3 is made up of 12 amino acids. Germline-derived CDR1 and CDR2 are KGHSH and LQKENI. V was trimmed by 3 bases and J by 5 bases, leaving 2 bases between them. The CDR3 nucleotides are TGTGCCAGCTCACCGGATAATTCACCCCTCCACTTT. It is translated as CASSPDNSPLHF. Based on the CDR3 plus reference TRBV18 and TRBJ1-6, the full variable domain is NAGVMQNPRHLVRRRGQEARLRCSPMKGHSHVYWYRQLPEEGLKFMVYLQKENIIDESGMPKERFSAEFPKEGPSILRIQQVVRGDSAAYFCASSPDNSPLHFGNGTRLTVT.

This chain connects TRBV7-9 to TRBJ2-7; a possible D gene is TRBD2 (6 bases). V was pared by 1 base and J by 5 bases, with 12 bases between. Germline CDR1 SEHNR, CDR2 FQNEAQ (reference sequence). The CDR3 covers 14 residues. CDR3 residues: CASSLGSGDDEQYF. CDR3 nucleotides: TGTGCCAGCAGCTTAGGGTCGGGGGATGACGAGCAGTACTTC.

The chain links TRBV18 to TRBJ2-5; D perhaps matches TRBD1 (6 bases). The CDR3 sequence is 16 residues long. Looked up from germline, CDR1 is KGHSH and CDR2 is LQKENI. Trimming took off 1 base at V and 1 base at J, with 13 bases between the two ends. This CDR3 is CASSPLQGTSQETQYF. CDR3 sequence (DNA): TGTGCCAGCTCACCACTGCAGGGGACGAGCCAAGAGACCCAGTACTTC.

The chain links TRBV28 to TRBJ2-7, with 7 bases fitting TRBD1. The CDR3 is 17 residues long. The germline V gene has CDR1 MDHEN and CDR2 SYDVKM. Trimming at V came to 6 bases and at J to 0 bases, leaving 14 bases not matched to a gene. CDR3 in amino acids: CASRYPVAGDSSYEQYF. CDR3 DNA: TGTGCCAGCAGATACCCGGTGGCAGGGGACAGCTCCTACGAGCAGTACTTC. The whole variable domain, remainder taken from reference TRBV28 and TRBJ2-7, is DVKVTQSSRYLVKRTGEKVFLECVQDMDHENMFWYRQDPGLGLRLIYFSYDVKMKEKGDIPEGYSVSREKKERFSLILESASTNQTSMYLCASRYPVAGDSSYEQYFGPGTRLTVT.

V and J are TRBV7-9 and TRBJ2-7; a possible D gene is TRBD1 (6 bases). V lost 4 bases to trimming and J lost 0 bases, with 13 bases between them. Germline V gene sequence: CDR1 SEHNR, CDR2 FQNEAQ (reference sequence). The CDR3 has 15 residues. The CDR3 bases are TGTGCCAGCAGCTCGGACAGACTGAACTCCTACGAGCAGTACTTC. It yields the protein CASSSDRLNSYEQYF.

The CDR3 DNA reads as TGCGCCAGCAGCCACGCAGGGGCAACTAATGAAAAACTGTTTTTT. It yields the protein CASSHAGATNEKLFF. The chain couples TRBV4-1 to TRBJ1-4; D is perhaps TRBD1 (6 bases). V was clipped by 3 bases and J by 0 bases, with 8 bases between them. CDR1 and CDR2 from the germline V gene are MGHRA and YSYEKL. The CDR3 spans 15 residues.

This chain connects TRBV7-9 to TRBJ2-3; TRBD2 is a possible D gene (6 bases). Germline V gene lookup returns CDR1 SEHNR and CDR2 FQNEAQ (reference sequence). CDR3 size: 15 residues. The ends were cut back, 5 bases at V and 1 base at J, with 13 bases in the middle. DNA for the CDR3: TGTGCCAGCAGCACTACTCCGGGAGGCACAGATACGCAGTATTTT. Translated: CASSTTPGGTDTQYF.